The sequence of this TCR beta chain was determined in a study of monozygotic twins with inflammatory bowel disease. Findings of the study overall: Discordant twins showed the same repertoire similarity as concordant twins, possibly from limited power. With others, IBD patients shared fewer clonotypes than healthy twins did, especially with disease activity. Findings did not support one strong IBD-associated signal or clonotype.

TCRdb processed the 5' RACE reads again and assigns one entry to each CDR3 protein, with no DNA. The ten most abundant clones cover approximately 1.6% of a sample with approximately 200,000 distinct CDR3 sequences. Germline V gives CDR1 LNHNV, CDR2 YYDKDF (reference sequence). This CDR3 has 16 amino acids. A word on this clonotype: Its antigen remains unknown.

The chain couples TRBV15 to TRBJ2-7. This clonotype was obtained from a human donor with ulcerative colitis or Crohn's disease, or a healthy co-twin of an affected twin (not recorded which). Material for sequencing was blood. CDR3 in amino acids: CATSRDRWQTSYEQYF. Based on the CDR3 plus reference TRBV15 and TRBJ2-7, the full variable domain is DAMVIQNPRYQVTQFGKPVTLSCSQTLNHNVMYWYQQKSSQAPKLLFHYYDKDFNNEADTPDNFQSRRPNTSFCFLDIRSPGLGDTAMYLCATSRDRWQTSYEQYFGPGTRLTVT.